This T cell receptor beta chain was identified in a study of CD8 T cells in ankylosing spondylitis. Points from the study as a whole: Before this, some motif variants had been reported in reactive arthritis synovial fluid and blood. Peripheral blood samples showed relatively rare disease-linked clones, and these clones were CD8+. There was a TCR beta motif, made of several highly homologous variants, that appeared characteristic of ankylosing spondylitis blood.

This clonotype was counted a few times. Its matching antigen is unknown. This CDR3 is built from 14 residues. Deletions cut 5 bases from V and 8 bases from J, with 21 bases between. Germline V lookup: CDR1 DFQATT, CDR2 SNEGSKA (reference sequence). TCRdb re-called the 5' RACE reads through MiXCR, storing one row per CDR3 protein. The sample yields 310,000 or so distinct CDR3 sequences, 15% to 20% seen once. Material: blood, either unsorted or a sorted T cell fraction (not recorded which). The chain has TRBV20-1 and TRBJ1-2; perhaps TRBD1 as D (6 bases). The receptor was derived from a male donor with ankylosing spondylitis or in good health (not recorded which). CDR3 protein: CSAPPETGPPGYTF. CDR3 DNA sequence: TGCAGTGCTCCCCCCGAGACAGGACCTCCCGGCTACACCTTC.